Below are 3 T cell receptor beta chains sequenced from a single sample in a study of cytomegalovirus exposure and HLA in healthy donors. 13 Jbeta primers and 60 Vbeta primers were used for the PCR. Sequencing was performed with immunoSEQ multiplex PCR; in TCRdb, only in-frame clones are kept and a portion is missing. The sample contains more than 200,000 clones, about 83% of which appear only once. The specimen was PBMCs. Every receptor here comes from a girl between 5 and 17 years old in good health and CMV-seronegative.

V and J are TRBV19 and TRBJ2-7; 8 nucleotides align to TRBD1. Looked up from germline, CDR1 is LNHDA and CDR2 is SQIVND (reference sequence). After removal of 3 bases from V and 3 bases from J, the junction contained 7 bases not matched to a gene. The CDR3 spans 15 residues. The CDR3 DNA is TGTGCCAGTAGTATGACAGGGGCGACCTTCTACGAGCAGTACTTC. It specifies CASSMTGATFYEQYF.

J is TRBJ2-1 and V is TRBV7-2; no clear D. Trimming pared 1 base from V and 0 bases from J, leaving 10 bases between. This CDR3 is 16 amino acids long. CDR1 SGHTA and CDR2 FQGNSA come from the germline V gene. In DNA form, the CDR3 reads TGTGCCAGCAGCTTAGAAACTGGGCGCTCCTACAATGAGCAGTTCTTC. Translation gives CASSLETGRSYNEQFF.

V and J are TRBV2 and TRBJ1-2, with D possibly TRBD1 on 5 matching bases. This CDR3 is built from 12 residues. The ends were cut back, 5 bases at V and 8 bases at J, with 12 bases in the middle. The germline CDR1 and CDR2 sequences are SNHLY and FYNNEI. CDR3 sequence reads: CASSQGAIGYTF. The DNA of the CDR3 is TGTGCCAGCAGTCAAGGGGCTATAGGCTACACCTTC.